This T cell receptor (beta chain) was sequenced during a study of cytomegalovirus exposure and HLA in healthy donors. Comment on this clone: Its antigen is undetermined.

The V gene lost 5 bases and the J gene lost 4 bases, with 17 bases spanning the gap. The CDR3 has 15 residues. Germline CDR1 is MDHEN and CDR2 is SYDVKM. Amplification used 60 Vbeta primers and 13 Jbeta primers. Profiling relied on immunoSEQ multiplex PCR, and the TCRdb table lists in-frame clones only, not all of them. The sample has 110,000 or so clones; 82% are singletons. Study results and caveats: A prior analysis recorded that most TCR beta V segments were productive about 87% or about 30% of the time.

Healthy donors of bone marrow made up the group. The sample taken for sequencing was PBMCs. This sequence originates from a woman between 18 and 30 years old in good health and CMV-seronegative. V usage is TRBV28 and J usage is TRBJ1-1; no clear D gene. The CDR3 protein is CASSRAGDRSTEAFF. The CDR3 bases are TGTGCCAGCAGTCGCGCCGGGGATCGTAGCACTGAAGCTTTCTTT.